This T cell receptor (beta chain) was captured in a study of vaccination effects on CD4 cells after COVID-19. To note about this clone: The antigen remains unidentified.

The germline CDR1 and CDR2 sequences are LNHDA and SQIVND (reference sequence). The ends were cut back, 5 bases at V and 2 bases at J, with 13 bases in the middle. The CDR3 sequence is 14 residues long. After expansion with viral peptide pools in the ViraFEST assay, antigen-specific CD4+ T cells were sequenced. Subsequent to less than twelve days of culture, CD4+ T cells were isolated. None of these healthy vaccinees had been infected with SARS-CoV-2 before vaccination. This table comes from immunoSEQ multiplex PCR, and its TCRdb copy is limited to in-frame clones, with some not included. The sample lists tens of thousands of clones, 73% occurring once.

The source material was CD4+ T cells from PBMCs cultured with HCoV-OC43 spike peptides, sampled before COVID-19 vaccination. The sample's subset: HCoV-OC43 spike overlapping peptide pool stimulation. The chain employs TRBV19 and TRBJ2-7; D ambiguous. The TCR was taken from a human donor who received a COVID-19 vaccine. CDR3 sequence: CASSRGLGTYEQYF. The CDR3 DNA follows: TGTGCCAGTAGTCGAGGTTTAGGTACCTACGAGCAGTACTTC.